Sequencing of this TCR beta chain was carried out in a study of blood T cells in healthy people across ages. Using a J-beta primer mix together with a sample-barcoded 5' primer, a second PCR was run for roughly 7 to 11 cycles. TCRdb itself ran the 5' RACE reads through MiXCR, one entry per CDR3 protein. The table lists 710,000 or so distinct CDR3 sequences, 22% of them singletons, with under 25% in the top ten. V lost 3 bases to trimming and J lost 4 bases; unmatched junction nucleotides: 7. The germline V gene has CDR1 MDHEN and CDR2 SYDVKM. The CDR3 runs 15 residues. The receptor was derived from a man between 65 and 85 years old in good health. The genes are TRBV28 and TRBJ1-2; 8 positions agree with TRBD1. Sequenced sample: blood. This CDR3 is CASSFPRGLPYGYTF. The DNA of the CDR3 is TGTGCCAGCAGTTTCCCCAGGGGGCTTCCCTATGGCTACACCTTC.